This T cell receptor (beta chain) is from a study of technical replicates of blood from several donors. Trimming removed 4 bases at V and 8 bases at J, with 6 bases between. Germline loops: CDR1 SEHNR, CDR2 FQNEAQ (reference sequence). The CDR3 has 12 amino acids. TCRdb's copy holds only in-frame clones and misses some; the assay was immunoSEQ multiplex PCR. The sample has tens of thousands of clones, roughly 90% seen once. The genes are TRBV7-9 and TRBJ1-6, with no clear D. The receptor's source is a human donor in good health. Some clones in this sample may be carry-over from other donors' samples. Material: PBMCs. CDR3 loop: CASSSSDSPLHF. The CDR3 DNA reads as TGTGCCAGCAGCTCCTCGGATTCACCCCTCCACTTT.